These 18 T cell receptor beta chains were sequenced from one sample in a study of blood T cell repertoires in COVID-19. Generated by immunoSEQ multiplex PCR, the TCRdb table keeps only in-frame clones and is missing some. Altogether approximately 360,000 clones are present, around 87% being singletons, with the ten largest covering around 7%. The source material was peripheral blood. The receptors were gathered from a man aged 18 to 35 with active or convalescent COVID-19.

This chain links TRBV2 with TRBJ1-2; weak D call: TRBD1 (6 bases). CDR1 is SNHLY, CDR2 FYNNEI, per germline. This CDR3 is 13 amino acids long. Trimming left V 6 bases short and J 2 bases short, with 10 bases between. This CDR3 reads CASRRGLNYGYTF. CDR3 bases: TGTGCCAGCAGGCGGGGGCTAAACTATGGCTACACCTTC.

This sequence joins TRBV6-1 and TRBJ2-5, with D maybe TRBD1 (6 bases). The CDR3 extends over 12 amino acids. V lost 8 bases and J lost 4, with 11 bases in between. Germline values: CDR1 MNHNS, CDR2 SASEGT. The CDR3 sequence: CASDSGVETQYF. Here the CDR3 DNA reads TGTGCCAGCGACTCAGGGGTAGAGACCCAGTACTTC.

The chain carries TRBV5-1 and TRBJ2-7; TRBD1 matches at 9 bases. The CDR3 loop spans 16 amino acids. V gave up 2 bases and J gave up 7 bases; unmatched junction bases: 13. Looked up from germline, CDR1 is SGHRS and CDR2 is YFSETQ. CDR3 nucleotide sequence: TGCGCCAGCAGCTTAACAGGGGGCGATTATCGTGGTGAGCAGTACTTC. This sequence encodes CASSLTGGDYRGEQYF.

This chain connects TRBV28 to TRBJ2-1; possibly TRBD2 for D (6 bases). Germline CDR1 and CDR2: MDHEN and SYDVKM. Trimming removed 3 bases at V and 1 base at J, with 10 bases between. The CDR3 extends over 15 amino acids. CDR3 residues: CASSFGSGSYNEQFF. CDR3 DNA sequence: TGTGCCAGCAGTTTCGGGAGCGGGTCCTACAATGAGCAGTTCTTC.

This CDR3 reads CASRKFANTGELFF. CDR3 sequence (DNA): TGTGCCAGCAGAAAATTCGCGAACACCGGGGAGCTGTTTTTT. The J gene is TRBJ2-2, the V gene TRBV6-4; the D is unclear. The CDR3 length is 14 residues. Looked up from germline, CDR1 is MRHNA and CDR2 is SNTAGT. V was cut by 6 bases and J by 0 bases, with 8 bases left in between.

J is TRBJ2-7 and V is TRBV5-5; D perhaps matches TRBD1 (5 bases). Germline CDR1 is SGHKS and CDR2 is YYEKEE (reference sequence). CDR3 length: 13 amino acids. Between the trimmed V and J ends, which lost 6 bases and 3 bases, there was a span of 13 bases. CDR3 nucleotides: TGTGCCAGCACCACGACAGCCGACTACGAGCAGTACTTC. It specifies CASTTTADYEQYF.

The rearrangement links TRBV3-1 (or the pseudogene TRBV3-2) to TRBJ2-3; the D gene is possibly TRBD2 (5 bases). The CDR3 runs to 18 residues. CDR1 and CDR2 (germline): LGHDT, YNNKEL (reference sequence). V gave up 3 bases and J gave up 3 bases, with 22 bases separating them. CDR3: CASSHIPELVRVTDTQYF. The CDR3 nucleotides are TGTGCCAGCAGCCATATCCCGGAACTAGTTAGGGTGACAGATACGCAGTATTTT.

This rearrangement joins TRBV7-6 to TRBJ1-6, with D perhaps TRBD1 (6 bases). The CDR3 has 16 residues. With 5 bases removed from V and 0 bases from J, the gap between germline ends came to 11 bases. Germline assignment: CDR1 SGHVS and CDR2 FNYEAQ. CDR3 residues: CASSPTGSSYNSPLHF. CDR3 bases: TGTGCCAGCAGCCCAACAGGGAGCTCCTATAATTCACCCCTCCACTTT.

This chain joins TRBV11-2 and TRBJ2-1; a possible D gene is TRBD1 (5 bases). The CDR3 is made up of 14 amino acids. The V gene's germline CDR1 is SGHAT and CDR2 FQNNGV. Trimming took 4 bases from V and 8 from J, leaving 15 bases between them. The CDR3, as DNA: TGTGCCAGCAGCTCCTCTATAGGGGCCGATGAGCAGTTCTTC. It yields the protein CASSSSIGADEQFF.

As for this clone: This sample also contains other DNA sequences that code for the same CDR3. The chain has TRBV7-2 and TRBJ1-5, with 7 bases matching TRBD1. Trimming removed 0 bases from V and 4 bases from J; junction bases left unmatched: 6. The germline CDR1 and CDR2 sequences are SGHTA and FQGNSA. CDR3 size: 16 residues. As DNA, the CDR3 is TGTGCCAGCAGCTTAGCGGGGACAGAGATAAATCAGCCCCAGCATTTT. Amino acid sequence: CASSLAGTEINQPQHF.

The rearrangement joins TRBV15 to TRBJ1-1; D gene uncertain. V shed 2 bases and J shed 1 base, with 14 bases lying between them. This CDR3 is 16 amino acids long. CDR1 LNHNV and CDR2 YYDKDF come from the germline V gene (reference sequence). CDR3 DNA sequence: TGTGCCACCAGCAGACCTCAGGAGGAGGGGAACACTGAAGCTTTCTTT. It yields the protein CATSRPQEEGNTEAFF.

V is TRBV6-6 and J is TRBJ1-1; D gene ambiguous. The CDR3 spans 15 residues. Trimming shortened V by 0 bases and J by 1 base, and 9 bases separated the two germline ends. Germline V gene lookup returns CDR1 MNHNY and CDR2 SVGAGI (reference sequence). CDR3 nucleotide sequence: TGTGCCAGCAGTTACTCGACCGCGGGGAACACTGAAGCTTTCTTT. Protein sequence: CASSYSTAGNTEAFF.

The gene calls are TRBV5-1 and TRBJ2-1; possible D gene TRBD2, 6 bases. Trimming cost V 3 bases and J 9 bases, with 19 bases left between them. The germline V gene has CDR1 SGHRS and CDR2 YFSETQ. This CDR3 region has 15 residues. In DNA, the CDR3 is TGCGCCAGCAGCTCGGAGGCGGGGTCGGGGAGTGAGCAGTTCTTC. Protein product: CASSSEAGSGSEQFF.

The V and J genes are TRBV9 and TRBJ2-4; tentative D call: TRBD1 (5 bases). Germline values: CDR1 SGDLS, CDR2 YYNGEE. The CDR3 is made up of 19 amino acids. Trimming stripped 0 bases from V and 0 bases from J, with 19 bases between. CDR3 protein: CASSVVKSGQGLAKNIQYF. The CDR3, as DNA: TGTGCCAGCAGCGTAGTTAAAAGTGGGCAGGGTCTAGCCAAAAACATTCAGTACTTC.

The chain uses TRBV27 and TRBJ2-1; D perhaps matches TRBD2 (5 bases). CDR3 length equals 13 residues. V was cut by 2 bases and J by 8 bases, with 10 bases left in between. Per the germline V gene, CDR1 is MNHEY and CDR2 is SMNVEV (reference sequence). The CDR3 DNA reads as TGTGCCAGCAGTTTAGGGCTAGCTGATGAGCAGTTCTTC. Translation: CASSLGLADEQFF.

This clone has only a few counts. The chain uses TRBV28 and TRBJ1-1; TRBD1 matches at 7 bases. Germline lookup yields CDR1 MDHEN and CDR2 SYDVKM. The length of the CDR3 is 13 residues. Unmatched junction bases numbered 10, after V lost 8 bases and J lost 7 bases. The DNA of the CDR3 is TGTGCCAGCGCCCGGGACAGCCTAGGTGAAGCTTTCTTT. It translates to CASARDSLGEAFF.

J is TRBJ2-1 and V is TRBV10-3, with D maybe TRBD1 (6 bases). V dropped 4 bases and J dropped 9 bases, with 16 bases sitting between them. This CDR3 spans 14 amino acids. Germline-derived CDR1 and CDR2 are ENHRY and SYGVKD. The CDR3, as DNA: TGTGCCATCAGTGGGCCAGGGGAAGTCGGTGAGCAGTTCTTC. Translated, it gives CAISGPGEVGEQFF.

The rearrangement uses TRBV6-6 and TRBJ2-7; TRBD2 agrees at 8 bases. The germline CDR1 and CDR2 sequences are MNHNY and SVGAGI (reference sequence). The CDR3 has 16 amino acids. After removal of 0 bases from V and 3 bases from J, the junction contained 7 bases not matched to a gene. The CDR3 sequence is CASSYSTGLAGYEQYF. The CDR3 nucleotides read TGTGCCAGCAGTTACTCGACGGGGCTAGCGGGCTACGAGCAGTACTTC.